This passage covers 18 T cell receptor beta chains from one sample sequenced in a study of technical replicates of blood from a handful of donors. Libraries were prepared by immunoSEQ multiplex PCR; TCRdb keeps only in-frame clonotypes and omits some of them. The sample shows about 84,000 clones, 80% to 95% of them seen only once. Sample: T cells isolated from PBMCs. These receptors were obtained from a human donor in good health.

The chain links TRBV7-9 to TRBJ1-5; D might be TRBD1 (5 bases). Germline CDR1 SEHNR, CDR2 FQNEAQ (reference sequence). The CDR3 runs 15 residues. V dropped 4 bases and J dropped 5 bases, with 15 bases sitting between them. The CDR3 spells CASSSSGSGDQPQHF. The CDR3 DNA reads as TGTGCCAGCAGCTCATCAGGCTCGGGGGATCAGCCCCAGCATTTT. Complete variable domain (other parts from reference TRBV7-9 and TRBJ1-5): DTGVSQNPRHKITKRGQNVTFRCDPISEHNRLYWYRQTLGQGPEFLTYFQNEAQLEKSRLLSDRFSAERPKGSFSTLEIQRTEQGDSAMYLCASSSSGSGDQPQHFGDGTRLSIL.

This clone was recorded only once. The chain has TRBV6-5 and TRBJ1-4; 10 bases are shared with TRBD1. This CDR3 is built from 15 residues. The germline CDR1 and CDR2 sequences are MNHEY and SVGAGI. Trimming removed 0 bases from V and 6 bases from J; junction bases left unmatched: 1. CDR3 in DNA: TGTGCCAGCAGTTACTCTGGACAGGGGGATGAAAAACTGTTTTTT. Its protein product is CASSYSGQGDEKLFF.

The chain uses TRBV28 and TRBJ1-1; possible D gene TRBD1, 5 bases. Trimming shortened V by 8 bases and J by 6 bases, and 13 bases separated the two germline ends. Per germline, CDR1 MDHEN and CDR2 SYDVKM. The CDR3 totals 12 residues. This chain's CDR3 is CASRPTGAEAFF. CDR3 DNA sequence: TGTGCCAGCCGCCCCACGGGGGCTGAAGCTTTCTTT.

The chain links TRBV9 to TRBJ2-3, with TRBD2 as a possible D gene (6 bases). The CDR3 contains 14 residues. Germline loops: CDR1 SGDLS, CDR2 YYNGEE. The V gene lost 3 bases and the J gene lost 6 bases, with 14 bases spanning the gap. CDR3 loop: CASSDTSFWDTQYF. Written as DNA, the CDR3 is TGTGCCAGCAGCGACACTAGCTTCTGGGATACGCAGTATTTT.

J is TRBJ2-3 and V is TRBV7-2; D possibly corresponds to TRBD1 (5 bases). The V and J ends lost 2 bases and 3 bases respectively, with 15 bases between them. Per the germline V gene, CDR1 is SGHTA and CDR2 is FQGNSA. CDR3 size: 16 residues. As DNA, the CDR3 is TGTGCCAGCAGCTTATACGGACAAGTTAGTACAGATACGCAGTATTTT. The encoded protein is CASSLYGQVSTDTQYF.

V and J are TRBV6-1 and TRBJ1-2; no definite D call. The CDR3 sequence is 12 residues long. Trimming stripped 8 bases from V and 0 bases from J, with 7 bases between. Germline V lookup: CDR1 MNHNS, CDR2 SASEGT. CDR3 sequence reads: CASRPTNYGYTF. CDR3 nucleotide sequence: TGTGCCAGCCGTCCTACTAACTATGGCTACACCTTC.

The chain carries TRBV25-1 and TRBJ2-7, with 10 bases lining up with TRBD1. J gave up 0 bases and V 0 bases, and 5 bases lay outside the gene matches. This CDR3 spans 17 amino acids. Germline V gene sequence: CDR1 MGHDK, CDR2 SYGVNS. The CDR3 sequence: CASSEYEGQGISYEQYF. CDR3 coding DNA: TGTGCCAGCAGTGAATACGAGGGACAGGGGATCTCCTACGAGCAGTACTTC.

This chain links TRBV27 with TRBJ1-5; D unclear. Trimming shortened V by 0 bases and J by 1 base, and 10 bases separated the two germline ends. CDR3 length: 16 residues. Germline V CDR1 and CDR2: MNHEY, SMNVEV (reference sequence). CDR3 bases: TGTGCCAGCAGTTTATCCCCCCCAGGAAGCAATCAGCCCCAGCATTTT. It encodes CASSLSPPGSNQPQHF.

This chain connects TRBV9 to TRBJ2-5, with 7 nucleotides matching TRBD2. Germline CDR1 reads SGDLS; CDR2 reads YYNGEE. With V trimmed by 0 bases and J by 5 bases, 1 base remained unmatched. This CDR3 has 13 residues. The CDR3 protein is CASSVGGGETQYF. The CDR3, as DNA: TGTGCCAGCAGCGTAGGGGGAGGGGAGACCCAGTACTTC. The whole variable domain, filled in from reference TRBV9 and TRBJ2-5, reads DSGVTQTPKHLITATGQRVTLRCSPRSGDLSVYWYQQSLDQGLQFLIQYYNGEERAKGNILERFSAQQFPDLHSELNLSSLELGDSALYFCASSVGGGETQYFGPGTRLLVL.

The gene calls are TRBV29-1 and TRBJ2-5; D gene uncertain. The CDR3 contains 11 residues. Looked up from germline, CDR1 is SQVTM and CDR2 is ANQGSEA. Trimming took 0 bases from V and 7 from J, leaving 6 bases between them. In DNA form, the CDR3 reads TGCAGCGTTGAAGAAACGGGGACCCAGTACTTC. Translation gives CSVEETGTQYF.

The DNA of the CDR3 is TGTGCCAGAAGCTTTCGTATAACAGGGTATAATGAGCAGTTCTTC. It translates to CARSFRITGYNEQFF. The chain couples TRBV5-3 to TRBJ2-1; D possibly corresponds to TRBD1 (6 bases). TRBV5-3 is flagged as an ORF with uncertain function. Trimming removed 2 bases at V and 7 bases at J, with 16 bases between. The CDR3 runs to 15 residues.

This clone was seen a single time. V usage is TRBV6-5 and J usage is TRBJ2-7; 11 nucleotides align to TRBD2. With V trimmed by 2 bases and J by 3 bases, 0 bases remained unmatched. The germline V gene has CDR1 MNHEY and CDR2 SVGAGI. This CDR3 is built from 14 residues. The CDR3 sequence: CASSYGTSGYEQYF. CDR3 coding DNA: TGTGCCAGCAGTTACGGGACTAGCGGCTACGAGCAGTACTTC.

The chain has TRBV18 and TRBJ2-7, with TRBD1 identical over 9 bases. Germline V gives CDR1 KGHSH, CDR2 LQKENI. The junction had 3 bases not matched to a gene; V was cut back by 0 bases and J by 0 bases. This CDR3 spans 16 amino acids. This CDR3 is CASSPPRDRVSYEQYF. The DNA of the CDR3 is TGTGCCAGCTCACCACCGAGGGACAGGGTCTCCTACGAGCAGTACTTC.

The J gene is TRBJ2-7, the V gene TRBV11-2, with 9 nucleotides matching TRBD2. V dropped 5 bases and J dropped 5; count of bases not matched to a gene: 10. CDR3 length: 15 amino acids. CDR1 is SGHAT and CDR2 is FQNNGV in the germline V gene. The CDR3 here is CASSRLAGVTDEQYF. CDR3 DNA: TGTGCCAGCAGCCGATTAGCGGGAGTAACGGACGAGCAGTACTTC.

V usage is TRBV5-5 and J usage is TRBJ1-5, with 8 bases that match TRBD1. CDR3 length: 15 residues. Unmatched junction bases numbered 5, after V lost 3 bases and J lost 3 bases. Germline values: CDR1 SGHKS, CDR2 YYEKEE (reference sequence). For the CDR3, the DNA is TGTGCCAGCAGCTCGGGGACAGGCAACAATCAGCCCCAGCATTTT. Translating it yields CASSSGTGNNQPQHF.

The V gene is TRBV11-1, the J gene TRBJ1-4; no definite D call. This CDR3 is built from 15 residues. V gave up 4 bases and J gave up 7 bases, with 16 bases separating them. Germline CDR1 and CDR2: SGHAT and FQDESV (reference sequence). The CDR3 reads CASSSGPGPLEKLFF. CDR3 DNA sequence: TGTGCCAGCAGCTCTGGGCCCGGCCCTCTTGAAAAACTGTTTTTT. Looking up the rest from reference TRBV11-1 and TRBJ1-4 gives the full variable domain: EAEVAQSPRYKITEKSQAVAFWCDPISGHATLYWYRQILGQGPELLVQFQDESVVDDSQLPKDRFSAERLKGVDSTLKIQPAELGDSAMYLCASSSGPGPLEKLFFGSGTQLSVL.

This clone appeared a single time. The CDR3 sequence: CASSLKPGGREQFF. CDR3 DNA: TGTGCCAGCAGCTTAAAACCGGGGGGACGGGAGCAGTTCTTC. The chain combines TRBV7-3 with TRBJ2-1; 7 bases align to TRBD2. Germline lookup yields CDR1 SGHTA and CDR2 FQGTGA. Losses at the gene ends were 1 base for V and 10 bases for J; bases not matched to a gene: 7. This CDR3 contains 14 residues. Based on the CDR3 plus reference TRBV7-3 and TRBJ2-1, the full variable domain is GAGVSQTPSNKVTEKGKYVELRCDPISGHTALYWYRQSLGQGPEFLIYFQGTGAADDSGLPNDRFFAVRPEGSVSTLKIQRTERGDSAVYLCASSLKPGGREQFFGPGTRLTVL.

In its sample, this clone was seen once. The chain is built from TRBV5-1 and TRBJ2-7, with 7 bases fitting TRBD2. V shed 2 bases, J shed 6 bases, and the junction held 8 bases outside the gene matches. CDR1 and CDR2 from the germline V gene are SGHRS and YFSETQ. This CDR3 region has 14 residues. CDR3 region: CASSFYTGGREQYF. CDR3 DNA: TGCGCCAGCAGCTTTTACACGGGAGGTCGCGAGCAGTACTTC.